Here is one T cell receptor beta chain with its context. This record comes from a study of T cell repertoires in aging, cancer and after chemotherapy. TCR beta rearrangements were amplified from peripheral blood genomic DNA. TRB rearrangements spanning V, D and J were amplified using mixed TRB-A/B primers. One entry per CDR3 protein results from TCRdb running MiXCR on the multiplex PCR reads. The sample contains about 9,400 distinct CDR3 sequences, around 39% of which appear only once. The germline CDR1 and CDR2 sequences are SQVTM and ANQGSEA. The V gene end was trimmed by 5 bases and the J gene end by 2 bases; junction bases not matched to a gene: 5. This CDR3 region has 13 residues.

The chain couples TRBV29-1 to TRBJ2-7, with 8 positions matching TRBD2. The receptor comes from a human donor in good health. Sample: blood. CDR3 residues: CSVRSGRTYEQYF. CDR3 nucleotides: TGCAGCGTTAGGAGCGGGAGAACCTACGAGCAGTACTTC.